This T cell receptor beta chain came from a study of blood T cells in healthy people across ages (dated by TCRdb to about 2015). For the wider study: In model experiments, template switching captured about one uniquely barcoded TCR beta cDNA molecule for every two T cells. To track age-related changes in TCR beta repertoire diversity, the study relied on deep sequencing normalized with unique cDNA molecular identifiers. The donors were split into four age groups: young (average around 15 years), middle-aged (nearly 40), aged (approximately 60) and long-lived (approximately 89). Donors of different ages were randomly distributed across sequencing lanes to avoid experimental bias. Two additional independent replicas of 1 million unique cDNA reads from the same blood draw were analyzed for two donors (one aged 18 to 30 and one aged 80 or older). What the study reported, not specific to this receptor: Because donor CMV infection status was unknown, age-related changes in expanded clonotypes were potentially confounded. Compared with the aged group, more naive CD4+ T cells, fewer expanded clones and increased TCR diversity were shown by the long-lived group, suggesting age selection. The percentage of naive T cells measured by flow cytometry correlated strongly with observed TCR beta diversity. Bulk unsorted PBMC profiling prevented conclusive comparison of naive and antigen-experienced compartments. Estimates of total diversity from one million sequenced T cells were regarded as lower bounds and underestimates. Observed TCR beta diversity per million T cells fell roughly linearly with age, and a significant reduction was already apparent by age roughly 40.

The approximately 41 donors, aged roughly 6 to 95 years, were systemically healthy Caucasian individuals from Russia. About 10 milliliters of peripheral blood were drawn from each donor into EDTA-treated Vacutainer tubes. Ficoll-Paque density-gradient centrifugation was used to isolate PBMCs, with at least 6.5 million per sample. Total RNA, at least 6 micrograms per sample, was extracted from PBMCs with Trizol reagent. The percentages of naive CD45RAhigh/CD27high T cells were determined by flow cytometry on a PBMC aliquot from every donor. The junction carries 16 bases between V and J, which are trimmed by 5 bases and 0 bases respectively. CDR1 SGHTA and CDR2 FQGNSA were looked up in the germline V gene. The CDR3 runs 16 residues from the cysteine to the phenylalanine. Just CDR3 DNA is preserved here, 48 bases in frame from base 1. Regarding this clonotype: This receptor's antigen is unknown. Base-call qualities are not available, and no considerably larger clone is one nucleotide away.

The library was obtained by 5' RACE. Instrument on record: Illumina HiSeq 2500. The second PCR ran for about 6 to 11 cycles and used a J-beta primer mix along with a sample-barcoded 5' primer. A unique molecular identifier was introduced onto each TCR beta cDNA molecule by a template-switch 5' adaptor carrying 12 random nucleotides. Each sample yielded at least 2.5 million CDR3-containing paired-end reads. First-strand cDNA was synthesized from all RNA with the Mint cDNA synthesis kit, primed by a TRBC-specific oligonucleotide. Following uracil-DNA glycosylase treatment, a first 18-cycle PCR with universal primers M1SS and BC2_uni_R was performed on all cDNA. The study's own analysis went as follows. Each sample was normalized by randomly selecting 1 million high-quality reads, each carrying a distinct molecular identifier. Instead of being binned into consensus sequences, reads with shared molecular identifiers were discarded. MiTCR, set to a Q25 quality threshold and the strictest error-elimination algorithm, was used for CDR3 identification, clonotype clustering and error correction. A nonparametric unseen species model using Euler transformation provided a lower-bound estimate of total TCR beta diversity. TCRdb reanalyzed the raw reads on its own, using fastp at Q25 for trimming and MiXCR for clone calling, and kept in-frame beta chains. Rows merge per CDR3 protein into single entries with the most common DNA and genes. For this entry, the V and J calls and clone size follow TCRdb and not the study's own pipeline. The sample records about 650,000 distinct CDR3 sequences, about a third of which are singletons. The ten largest clones represent just over 15% of the sample.

The sequencing input was blood. The TCR was taken from an elderly woman in good health. Donor details come from another sample of the same person, matched by shared clones. The sequence is built from TRBV7-2 and TRBJ1-2; TRBD1 is perhaps the D gene, given 5 matching bases. The DNA sequence reads TGTGCCAGCAGCCCGGTGGCGGGACGGACTAACTATGGCTACACCTTC. This gives the protein CASSPVAGRTNYGYTF.